A selection of T cell receptor beta chains follows, all from one sample in a study of T cells in localized non-small cell lung cancer. Generated by immunoSEQ multiplex PCR, the TCRdb table keeps only in-frame clones and is missing some. The sample shows over 10,000 clones, 28% of them seen only once. The sample here was lung tumor tissue, taken before any cancer treatment. The receptors originated from a female donor aged 60 or older with stage I lung adenocarcinoma. The CDR3 runs from the conserved cysteine through the conserved F or W. The D gene is left open where the match is weak. Clone size, where shown, is once, few, many, or a class for clones that have expanded.

V,D,size,J,DNA,CDR3
TRBV28,.,few,TRBJ1-1,TGTGCCAGCAGTTTACGACTAGTGAACACTGAAGCTTTCTTT,CASSLRLVNTEAFF
TRBV11-3,.,.,TRBJ1-3,TGTGCCAGCAGCCCGAGTCGGGTGACTGGAAACACCATATATTTT,CASSPSRVTGNTIYF
TRBV30,.,.,TRBJ2-7,TGTGCCTTGGAGGGTAAGGGGGCCGTCTACGAGCAGTACTTC,CALEGKGAVYEQYF
TRBV6-8,.,medium-sized,TRBJ2-5,TGTGCCAGCAACCGGGGCCCTAGGGAGACCCAGTACTTC,CASNRGPRETQYF
TRBV30,.,.,TRBJ2-7,TGTGCCTGGAAGGTGGGGGGACACTACGAGCAGTACTTC,CAWKVGGHYEQYF
TRBV6-8,TRBD1,medium-sized,TRBJ2-1,TGTGCCAGCAGTTGGGGACAGGGTAGTGAGCAGTTCTTC,CASSWGQGSEQFF
TRBV28,TRBD1,few,TRBJ2-1,TGTGCCAGCAGTGGACAGGAGCCGAGGCAGTTCTTC,CASSGQEPRQFF
TRBV28,TRBD1,once,TRBJ1-3,TGTGCCAGCAGTTTAACAGGGGGCTCCGGAAACACCATATATTTT,CASSLTGGSGNTIYF
TRBV18,.,.,TRBJ2-3,TGTGCCAGCTCACCAGAGACTAGAAATACGCAGTATTTT,CASSPETRNTQYF
TRBV6-8,.,many,TRBJ1-4,TGTGCCAGCAGTTACTCAACAGGATTCAATGAAAAACTGTTTTTT,CASSYSTGFNEKLFF
TRBV23-1,.,.,TRBJ1-1,TGCGCCAGCAGTCAATTCTCTCTCCTTTGGAGGAACACTGAAGCTTTCTTT,CASSQFSLLWRNTEAFF
TRBV18,TRBD1,.,TRBJ2-1,TGTGCCAGCTCACCAGGACAGGGACCATACAATGAGCAGTTCTTC,CASSPGQGPYNEQFF
TRBV6-8,.,few,TRBJ1-6,TGTGCCATCAGTGCCGGTAATTCACCCCTCCACTTT,CAISAGNSPLHF
TRBV18,.,.,TRBJ1-1,TGTGCCAGCTCACTGGACCTGAACACTGAAGCTTTCTTT,CASSLDLNTEAFF
TRBV10-3,.,few,TRBJ2-7,TGTGCCATCAGTGGGTTACAGGGCGGAGAGCAGTACTTC,CAISGLQGGEQYF
TRBV11-3,.,.,TRBJ2-5,TGTGCCAGCAGAAGCACAGGGTACCAAGAGACCCAGTACTTC,CASRSTGYQETQYF
TRBV9,TRBD1,medium-sized,TRBJ1-4,TGTGCCAGTAGCAGGGGGCCTAATGAAAAACTGTTTTTT,CASSRGPNEKLFF
TRBV30,TRBD1,.,TRBJ2-7,TGTGCCTGGAGTCCTTGGGACAGCTACGAGCAGTACTTC,CAWSPWDSYEQYF
TRBV11-3,TRBD1,few,TRBJ1-2,TGTGCCAGCAGCTATCTCCTCCGGGACAGGGGCGGTGGCTACACCTTC,CASSYLLRDRGGGYTF
TRBV11-3,TRBD1,.,TRBJ1-4,TGTGCCAGCAGCTTGGACCAGGGGGCGGCTAATGAAAAACTGTTTTTT,CASSLDQGAANEKLFF
TRBV9,TRBD2,few,TRBJ2-3,TGTGCCAGCAGCGTAGTCCCTAGCGGGGGGTTAGGAAATACGCAGTATTTT,CASSVVPSGGLGNTQYF
TRBV18,TRBD1,.,TRBJ1-3,TGTGCCAGCTCACGACAGGGGCGCGGAAACACCATATATTTT,CASSRQGRGNTIYF
TRBV5-1,.,.,TRBJ1-1,TGCGCCAGCAGCTTGAGGGTTCGGGCCACTGAAGCTTTCTTT,CASSLRVRATEAFF
TRBV6-8,.,few,TRBJ2-7,TGTGCCAGCAGTTACACCGGGGACGGCTACGAGCAGTACTTC,CASSYTGDGYEQYF
TRBV6-8,TRBD2,.,TRBJ2-1,TGTGCCAGCAGTGAGACTAGCCCGTTCTACAATGAGCAGTTCTTC,CASSETSPFYNEQFF
TRBV30,.,.,TRBJ1-1,TGTGCCTGGAGTGAGCCGGGACTTGATGGGGCTTTCTTT,CAWSEPGLDGAFF
TRBV19,.,.,TRBJ1-6,TGTGCCAGTAGTCCAGAGGTCAACTCACCCCTCCACTTT,CASSPEVNSPLHF
TRBV19,.,.,TRBJ2-5,TGTGCCAGTAGTAATCTATTTGGGACCCAGTACTTC,CASSNLFGTQYF
TRBV6-8,.,few,TRBJ1-3,TGTGCCAGCAGTTACGCGCGGGGAAACACCATATATTTT,CASSYARGNTIYF
TRBV9,TRBD1,few,TRBJ1-2,TGTGCCAGCAGCGTAGCCCCCCTAGGGACAGGGGGCAACTATGGCTACACCTTC,CASSVAPLGTGGNYGYTF
TRBV9,.,many,TRBJ2-2,TGTGCCAGCAGTGAGAGTGGGAGTGACACCGGGGAGCTGTTTTTT,CASSESGSDTGELFF
TRBV11-3,TRBD2,.,TRBJ2-3,TGTGCCAGCAGCTTGGGACTAGTACCAGATACGCAGTATTTT,CASSLGLVPDTQYF
TRBV9,.,few,TRBJ1-1,TGTGCCAGCAGTGAAACCCGGGCCGGTAACACTGAAGCTTTCTTT,CASSETRAGNTEAFF
TRBV9,.,few,TRBJ1-6,TGTGCCAGCGGAGGGACCGGCCAGGCACCCCTCCACTTT,CASGGTGQAPLHF
TRBV11-3,TRBD1,many,TRBJ2-3,TGTGCCAGCAGCGCAACCACAGGGGGAAGAGGAGATACGCAGTATTTT,CASSATTGGRGDTQYF
TRBV11-3,.,.,TRBJ2-1,TGTGCCAGCAGCTCCTTAAAGGGAGGCATCTCCTACAATGAGCAGTTCTTC,CASSSLKGGISYNEQFF
TRBV9,TRBD2,few,TRBJ2-3,TGTGCCAGCAGCGCTAGCGGGAGGGCAGATACGCAGTATTTT,CASSASGRADTQYF
TRBV10-2,TRBD2,.,TRBJ2-3,TGCGCCAGCAGCGACACTAGCGGGCGGGATACGCAGTATTTT,CASSDTSGRDTQYF
TRBV19,.,.,TRBJ2-7,TGTGCCAGTAGTATAGATAACAGGGTGGCCTACGAGCAGTACTTC,CASSIDNRVAYEQYF
TRBV11-3,.,many,TRBJ1-3,TGTGCCAGCAGCGCCCCCGTGCGGACCTGGGAAAACACCATATATTTT,CASSAPVRTWENTIYF
TRBV6-8,.,.,TRBJ1-4,TGTGCCATCAAGGCAGCAACTAATGAAAAACTGTTTTTT,CAIKAATNEKLFF
TRBV11-3,TRBD2,many,TRBJ2-3,TGTGCCAGCAGCCCCCCCCGGGCTAGCGGGACCACAGATACGCAGTATTTT,CASSPPRASGTTDTQYF
TRBV15,.,medium-sized,TRBJ1-1,TGTGCCACCAGCGCTCGGGGCAGCTGGACTGAAGCTTTCTTT,CATSARGSWTEAFF
TRBV6-8,TRBD2,medium-sized,TRBJ2-5,TGTGCCAGCAGTTACCCCCTCGGGGGGGGGATGAGTGAGACCCAGTACTTC,CASSYPLGGGMSETQYF
TRBV9,.,few,TRBJ2-3,TGTGCCAACAGCGTCTCCCGAGGGGAGGGCACAGATACGCAGTATTTT,CANSVSRGEGTDTQYF
TRBV29-1,.,few,TRBJ2-3,TGCAGCGTTTCCCCGACCCCAGATACGCAGTATTTT,CSVSPTPDTQYF
TRBV11-3,.,.,TRBJ2-3,TGTGCCAGCAGCCTCAGCGGCAAGGACCCAGATACGCAGTATTTT,CASSLSGKDPDTQYF
TRBV30,.,.,TRBJ1-1,TGTGCCTGGAGTGCAGGGGCTCTTGGAAACACTGAAGCTTTCTTT,CAWSAGALGNTEAFF
TRBV11-3,.,.,TRBJ2-1,TGTGCCAGCAGCTTAGGCCAGACCATCTACAATGAGCAGTTCTTC,CASSLGQTIYNEQFF
TRBV6-8,TRBD2,few,TRBJ2-4,TGTGCCAGCAGCCTCCGACTAGCCCTCTACAACATTCAGTACTTC,CASSLRLALYNIQYF
TRBV7-2,.,many,TRBJ1-2,TGTGCCAGCAGCTTTCAGGGATCGGATGGCTACACCTTC,CASSFQGSDGYTF
TRBV18,.,.,TRBJ2-5,TGTGCCAGCTCGACCCGGACAGTACAAGAGACCCAGTACTTC,CASSTRTVQETQYF
TRBV30,.,.,TRBJ2-7,TGTGCCTGGAGTCCCCAGGGCTACGAGCAGTACTTC,CAWSPQGYEQYF
TRBV23-1,.,.,TRBJ1-4,TGCGCCACCTCGTTGAGCCATAATGAAAAACTGTTTTTT,CATSLSHNEKLFF